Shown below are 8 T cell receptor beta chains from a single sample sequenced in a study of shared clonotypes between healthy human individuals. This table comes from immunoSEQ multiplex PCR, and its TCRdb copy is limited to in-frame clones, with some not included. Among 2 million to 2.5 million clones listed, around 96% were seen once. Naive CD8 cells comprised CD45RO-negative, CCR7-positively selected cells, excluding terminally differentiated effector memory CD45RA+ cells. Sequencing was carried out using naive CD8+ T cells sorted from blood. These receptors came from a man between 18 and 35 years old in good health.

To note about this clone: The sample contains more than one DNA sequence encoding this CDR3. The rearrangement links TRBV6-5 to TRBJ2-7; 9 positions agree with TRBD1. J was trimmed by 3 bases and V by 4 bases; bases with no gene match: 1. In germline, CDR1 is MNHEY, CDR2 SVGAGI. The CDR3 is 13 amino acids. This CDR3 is CASSWGQGYEQYF. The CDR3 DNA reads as TGTGCCAGCAGTTGGGGACAGGGCTACGAGCAGTACTTC.

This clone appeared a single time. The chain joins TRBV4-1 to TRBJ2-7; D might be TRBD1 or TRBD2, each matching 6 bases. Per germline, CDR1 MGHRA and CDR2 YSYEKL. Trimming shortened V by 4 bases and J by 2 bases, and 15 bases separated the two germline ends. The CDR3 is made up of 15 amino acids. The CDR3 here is CASSLPVGGPYEQYF. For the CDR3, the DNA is TGCGCCAGCAGCCTCCCTGTGGGGGGCCCCTACGAGCAGTACTTC.

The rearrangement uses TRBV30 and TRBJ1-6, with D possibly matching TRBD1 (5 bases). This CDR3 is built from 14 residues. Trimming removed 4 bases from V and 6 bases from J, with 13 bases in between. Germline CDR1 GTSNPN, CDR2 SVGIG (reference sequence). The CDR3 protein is CAWNTGLFNSPLHF. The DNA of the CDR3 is TGTGCCTGGAATACAGGACTTTTTAATTCACCCCTCCACTTT.

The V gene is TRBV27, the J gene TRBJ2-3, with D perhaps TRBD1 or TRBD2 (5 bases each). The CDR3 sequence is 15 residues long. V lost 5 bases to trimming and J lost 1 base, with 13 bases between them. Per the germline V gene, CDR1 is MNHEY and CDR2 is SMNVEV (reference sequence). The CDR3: CASSQVGTGTDTQYF. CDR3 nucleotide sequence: TGTGCCAGCAGTCAAGTAGGGACGGGCACAGATACGCAGTATTTT.

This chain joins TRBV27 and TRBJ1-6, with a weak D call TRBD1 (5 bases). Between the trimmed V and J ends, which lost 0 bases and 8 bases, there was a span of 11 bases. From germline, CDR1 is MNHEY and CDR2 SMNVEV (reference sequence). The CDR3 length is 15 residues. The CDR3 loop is CASSLSIRGDSPLHF. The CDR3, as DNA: TGTGCCAGCAGTTTATCGATCAGAGGGGATTCACCCCTCCACTTT.

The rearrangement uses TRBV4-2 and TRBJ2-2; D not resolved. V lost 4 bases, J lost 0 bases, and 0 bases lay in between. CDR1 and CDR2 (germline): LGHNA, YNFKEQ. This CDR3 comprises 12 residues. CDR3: CASSPNTGELFF. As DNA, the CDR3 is TGTGCCAGCAGCCCGAACACCGGGGAGCTGTTTTTT.

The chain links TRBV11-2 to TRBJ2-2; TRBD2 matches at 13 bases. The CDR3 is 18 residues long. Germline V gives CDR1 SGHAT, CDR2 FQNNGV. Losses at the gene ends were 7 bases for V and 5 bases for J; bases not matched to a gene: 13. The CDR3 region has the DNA TGTGCCAGCACCTTCTACCCCGGGACTAGCGGGATTACCGGGGAGCTGTTTTTT. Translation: CASTFYPGTSGITGELFF.

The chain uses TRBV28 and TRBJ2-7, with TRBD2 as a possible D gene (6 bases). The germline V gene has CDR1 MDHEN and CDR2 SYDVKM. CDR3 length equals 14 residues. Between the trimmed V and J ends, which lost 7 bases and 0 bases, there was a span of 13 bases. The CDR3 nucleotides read TGTGCCAGCATGGCGGACGGGAGCTCCTACGAGCAGTACTTC. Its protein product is CASMADGSSYEQYF.